This T cell receptor beta chain stems from a study of blood T cell repertoires in COVID-19 (dated by TCRdb to 2019 to 2021). Regarding the research as a whole: Samples covering the acute and convalescent phases of COVID-19 were provided by collaborators in the United States, Italy and Spain. The prospective study material was composed of cDNA or gDNA derived from T cells, B-cell-depleted T cells, or PBMCs. Subjects who had been exposed to COVID-19, were actively infected with it, or had recovered from it provided the deeply sampled blood TCRbeta repertoires that made up the dataset. The repertoires were released in a freely available public database meant as a resource for research on the immune response to SARS-CoV-2. The samples were drawn from the first 160 participants of the ongoing ImmuneRACE study and from 1,254 subjects provided by 6 global collaborators. Sample metadata almost always included a de-identified subject ID, COVID-19 status, age in years and sex. Where available, HLA class I and class II types were taken from metadata supplied by the sample provider and were not determined by assay-based typing.

This clone occurred once. Its antigen remains undetermined. It has no much larger one-base neighbor in the sample; base qualities were not kept. TCRbeta CDR3 regions were amplified from genomic DNA using the immunoSEQ Assay, a bias-controlled multiplex PCR. Per the source publication's procedure: Nucleated cell counts per sample were estimated from amplification of reference gene primers within the assay. To quantify the absolute abundance of each unique TCRbeta CDR3 rearrangement, sequence reads were collapsed and filtered. For each sample, productive Simpson clonality was calculated as the square root of Simpson's diversity index over productive rearrangements. The source is immuneACCESS, and TCRdb retained only in-frame sequences with V and J called. Part of the clones is not carried over; for the studies checked, unresolved V genes explain less than half of this, and the remainder is unexplained. Clone size and the V and J calls come from that table; the DNA yielded D and trimming. The sample yields about 350,000 clones; almost 90% were counted once. Jointly, the top ten make up approximately 0.97% of the sample.

Overall study results and their limits: Clinical and demographic metadata were provided uncurated, with the amount varying by source and participant.

The junction carries 16 bases between V and J, which are trimmed by 5 bases and 2 bases respectively. According to the germline V gene, CDR1 reads SGHNT and CDR2 reads YENEEA. Measured from the cysteine to the phenylalanine, the CDR3 is 15 residues long. CDR3 DNA only is kept here, 45 bases in frame from base 1. Participants in the prospective study were aged roughly 18 to 100 years, lived in under 30 United States geographic areas, and enrolled through a virtual design. In the prospective study, participants were assigned to cohorts based on the clinical history participants reported in a screening survey and a study questionnaire. Exposed participants had been in contact with someone with a PCR-confirmed or clinician-diagnosed COVID-19 case within 2 weeks of study entry. In the prospective study, mobile phlebotomists collected whole blood, serum and a nasopharyngeal or oropharyngeal swab from each participant. Additional blood draws and questionnaires over an approximately 2-month period could optionally be provided by prospective study participants. Prospective study blood samples were shipped either frozen or at room temperature before DNA extraction.

The clonotype originates from a woman aged 30 to 39 who had been exposed to COVID-19. The V and J genes are TRBV11-3 and TRBJ2-7, and the D gene may be TRBD2, 5 bases matching. The sample was PBMCs or T cells enriched from blood (not recorded which). The CDR3 amino acid sequence is: CASSPLVGEPYEQYF. The bases read TGTGCCAGCAGCCCCTTGGTGGGAGAACCCTACGAGCAGTACTTC.